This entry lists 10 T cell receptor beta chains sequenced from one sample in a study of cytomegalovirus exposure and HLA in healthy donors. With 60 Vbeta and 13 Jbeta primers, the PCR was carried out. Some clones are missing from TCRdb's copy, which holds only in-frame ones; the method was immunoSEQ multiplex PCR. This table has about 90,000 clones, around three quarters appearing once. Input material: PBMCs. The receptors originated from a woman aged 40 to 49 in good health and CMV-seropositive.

The CDR3: CASRNPLTGRSTEAFF. CDR3 DNA sequence: TGTGCCAGCAGGAACCCCTTGACAGGCCGGAGCACTGAAGCTTTCTTT. The chain has TRBV2 and TRBJ1-1, with a tentative D call TRBD1 (6 bases). Deletions cut 6 bases from V and 4 bases from J, with 21 bases between. The CDR3 runs to 16 residues. CDR1 and CDR2 (germline): SNHLY, FYNNEI.

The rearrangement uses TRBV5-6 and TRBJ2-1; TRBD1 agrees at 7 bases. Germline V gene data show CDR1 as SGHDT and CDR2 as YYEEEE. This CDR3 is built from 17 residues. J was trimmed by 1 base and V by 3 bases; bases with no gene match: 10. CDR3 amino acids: CASSWDSPVSSYNEQFF. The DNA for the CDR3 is TGTGCCAGCAGCTGGGACAGCCCCGTCTCATCCTACAATGAGCAGTTCTTC.

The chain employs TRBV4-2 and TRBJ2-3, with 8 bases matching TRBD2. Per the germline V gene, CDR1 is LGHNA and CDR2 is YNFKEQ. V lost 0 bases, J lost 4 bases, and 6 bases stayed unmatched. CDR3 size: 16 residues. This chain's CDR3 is CASSQETAGVSDTQYF. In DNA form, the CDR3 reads TGTGCCAGCAGCCAAGAGACAGCGGGAGTGTCAGATACGCAGTATTTT.

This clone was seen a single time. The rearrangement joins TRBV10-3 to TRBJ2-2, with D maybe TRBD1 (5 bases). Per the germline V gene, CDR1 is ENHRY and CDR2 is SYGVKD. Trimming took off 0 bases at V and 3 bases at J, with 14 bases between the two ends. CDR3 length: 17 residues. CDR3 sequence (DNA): TGTGCCATCAGTGAGTCCACAGGTGGGCTAGACACCGGGGAGCTGTTTTTT. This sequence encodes CAISESTGGLDTGELFF.

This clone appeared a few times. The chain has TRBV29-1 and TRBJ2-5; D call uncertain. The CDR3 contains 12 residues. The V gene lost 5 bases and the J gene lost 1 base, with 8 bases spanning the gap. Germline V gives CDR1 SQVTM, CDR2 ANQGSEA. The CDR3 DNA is TGCAGCGTTACTCTAGGCCAAGAGACCCAGTACTTC. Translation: CSVTLGQETQYF.

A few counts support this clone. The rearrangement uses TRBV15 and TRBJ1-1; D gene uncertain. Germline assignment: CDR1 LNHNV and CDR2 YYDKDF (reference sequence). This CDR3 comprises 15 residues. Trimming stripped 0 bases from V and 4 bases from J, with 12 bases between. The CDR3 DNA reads TGTGCCACCAGCAGAGAGCGGGGTATCAGCACTGAAGCTTTCTTT. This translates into CATSRERGISTEAFF. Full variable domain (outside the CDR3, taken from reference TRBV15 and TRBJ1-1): DAMVIQNPRYQVTQFGKPVTLSCSQTLNHNVMYWYQQKSSQAPKLLFHYYDKDFNNEADTPDNFQSRRPNTSFCFLDIRSPGLGDTAMYLCATSRERGISTEAFFGQGTRLTVV.

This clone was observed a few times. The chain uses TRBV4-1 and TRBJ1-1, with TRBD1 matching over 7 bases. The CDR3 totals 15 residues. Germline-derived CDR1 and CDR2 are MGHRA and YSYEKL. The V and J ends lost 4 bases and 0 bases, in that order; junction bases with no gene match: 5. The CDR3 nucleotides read TGCGCCAGCAGCCTGCGGGACAGCATGAACACTGAAGCTTTCTTT. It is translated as CASSLRDSMNTEAFF.

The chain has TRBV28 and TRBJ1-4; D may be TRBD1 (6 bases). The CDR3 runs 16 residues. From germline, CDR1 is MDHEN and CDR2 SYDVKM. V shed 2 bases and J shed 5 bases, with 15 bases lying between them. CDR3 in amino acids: CASSLAAPGENEKLFF. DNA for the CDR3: TGTGCCAGCAGTTTAGCTGCCCCAGGGGAAAATGAAAAACTGTTTTTT.

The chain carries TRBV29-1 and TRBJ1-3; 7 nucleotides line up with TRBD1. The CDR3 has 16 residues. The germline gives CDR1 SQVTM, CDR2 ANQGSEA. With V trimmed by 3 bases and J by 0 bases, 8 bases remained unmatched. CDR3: CSVDEGQVSSGNTIYF. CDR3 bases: TGCAGCGTTGACGAAGGACAGGTGTCCTCTGGAAACACCATATATTTT.

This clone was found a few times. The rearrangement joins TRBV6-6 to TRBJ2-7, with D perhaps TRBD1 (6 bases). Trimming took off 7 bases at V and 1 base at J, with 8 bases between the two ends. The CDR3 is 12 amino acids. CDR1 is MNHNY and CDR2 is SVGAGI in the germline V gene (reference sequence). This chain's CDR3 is CASKQGSYEQYF. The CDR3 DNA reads TGTGCCAGCAAACAGGGTTCCTACGAGCAGTACTTC.